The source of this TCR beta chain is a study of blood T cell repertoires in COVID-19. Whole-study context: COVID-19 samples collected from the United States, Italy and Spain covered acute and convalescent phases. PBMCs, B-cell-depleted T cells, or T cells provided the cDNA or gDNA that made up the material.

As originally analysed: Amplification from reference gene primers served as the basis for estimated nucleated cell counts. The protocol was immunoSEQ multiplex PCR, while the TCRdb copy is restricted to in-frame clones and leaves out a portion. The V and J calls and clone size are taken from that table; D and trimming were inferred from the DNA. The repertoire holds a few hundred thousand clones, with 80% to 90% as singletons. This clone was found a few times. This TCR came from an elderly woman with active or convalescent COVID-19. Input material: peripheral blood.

The DNA of the CDR3 is TGCAGCGTTAACCTCAGACAGGGGGCTGGTGGCTACACCTTC. Translation gives CSVNLRQGAGGYTF. The chain employs TRBV29-1 and TRBJ1-2; 10 bases agree with TRBD1. V trimming: 5 bases; J trimming: 7 bases; junction bases outside the gene matches: 10. The CDR3 consists of 14 residues. Germline-derived CDR1 and CDR2 are SQVTM and ANQGSEA. Full variable domain (remainder filled in from reference TRBV29-1 and TRBJ1-2): SAVISQKPSRDICQRGTSLTIQCQVDSQVTMMFWYRQQPGQSLTLIATANQGSEATYESGFVIDKFPISRPNLTFSTLTVSNMSPEDSSIYLCSVNLRQGAGGYTFGSGTRLTVV.